The rows below give T cell receptor beta chains drawn from one sample of a study of T-cell memory formation after mild COVID-19. MiXCR was run by TCRdb on the 5' RACE reads, yielding one entry per CDR3 protein. The data contain under 700,000 distinct CDR3 sequences, around 20% of them singletons. The sample taken for sequencing was PBMCs or a T cell subset sorted from them (not recorded which). Every receptor here comes from an adult woman who had mild COVID-19 (a few samples of this study predate the infection). Cell type and time point are not known. CDR3s include the opening cysteine and the closing phenylalanine or tryptophan. Fields, in order: D gene, clone size, J gene, V gene, CDR3 protein, CDR3 DNA. The D gene is left open where the match is weak. Where a row states a size, it is once, few, many or the class of an expanded clone; other rows omit it.

>-|-|TRBJ1-5|TRBV6-5
CATRMGTPEFSNQPQHF
TGTGCCACCCGGATGGGGACACCAGAATTCAGCAATCAGCCCCAGCATTTT
>TRBD1|-|TRBJ2-3|TRBV7-3
CASSLGGQGAYTQYF
TGTGCCAGCAGCTTAGGGGGACAGGGGGCGTATACGCAGTATTTT
>-|-|TRBJ2-5|TRBV12-3/TRBV12-4
CASSPIPKETQYF
TGTGCCAGCAGTCCAATACCGAAAGAGACCCAGTACTTC
>-|few|TRBJ2-7|TRBV18
CASSTRTAEQYF
TGTGCCAGCTCAACCCGGACCGCCGAACAGTACTTC
>-|-|TRBJ1-4|TRBV18
CASSRDRTNEKLFF
TGTGCCAGCTCACGAGACAGAACTAATGAAAAACTGTTTTTT
>-|-|TRBJ1-5|TRBV7-2
CASRQWSGLMQPQHF
TGTGCCAGCAGGCAATGGTCAGGTCTGATGCAGCCCCAGCATTTT
>-|few|TRBJ2-5|TRBV15
CATSSDSQETQYF
TGTGCCACCAGCAGCGACAGCCAAGAGACCCAGTACTTC
>TRBD2|-|TRBJ2-3|TRBV24-1
CATSDEREWSDTQYF
TGTGCCACCAGTGATGAGCGGGAGTGGTCAGATACGCAGTATTTT
>-|many|TRBJ2-1|TRBV9
CASSALTGDRQFF
TGTGCCAGCAGCGCGTTAACGGGAGATCGGCAGTTCTTC
>-|few|TRBJ2-1|TRBV5-5
CASSLAHFGRWDREQFF
TGTGCCAGCAGCTTGGCCCACTTCGGACGGTGGGATAGGGAGCAGTTCTTC
>TRBD1|-|TRBJ2-2|TRBV25-1
CASSDRVNTGELFF
TGTGCCAGCAGCGACAGGGTGAACACCGGGGAGCTGTTTTTT
>-|-|TRBJ2-7|TRBV12-3/TRBV12-4
CASSLGFASSYEQYF
TGTGCCAGCAGTTTAGGGTTCGCAAGCTCCTACGAGCAGTACTTC
>-|few|TRBJ1-2|TRBV29-1
CSAESRVDYGYTF
TGCAGCGCTGAATCCCGAGTGGACTATGGCTACACCTTC
>-|-|TRBJ2-4|TRBV2
CASRETNRDIQYF
TGTGCCAGCAGGGAAACCAATAGGGACATTCAGTACTTC
>TRBD1|few|TRBJ1-5|TRBV24-1
CATSDLGDRDQPQHF
TGTGCCACCAGTGATTTGGGGGACAGGGATCAGCCCCAGCATTTT
>-|few|TRBJ1-2|TRBV6-5
CASSYSLLGGYTF
TGTGCCAGCAGTTACTCCCTCCTAGGTGGCTACACCTTC
>-|-|TRBJ2-1|TRBV4-3
CASSQDLGANEQFF
TGCGCCAGCAGCCAAGATTTGGGGGCGAATGAGCAGTTCTTC
>-|few|TRBJ2-6|TRBV4-3
CASSTPKSGSSGANVLTF
TGCGCCAGCAGCACACCGAAGTCCGGGAGCTCTGGGGCCAACGTCCTGACTTTC
>-|few|TRBJ2-5|TRBV7-2
CASSFRGAGETQYF
TGTGCCAGCAGCTTTCGGGGGGCTGGGGAGACCCAGTACTTC
>-|-|TRBJ2-7|TRBV3-1
CASSQLPNSGVEQYF
TGTGCCAGCAGCCAACTTCCTAATTCAGGGGTCGAGCAGTACTTC
>-|-|TRBJ1-1|TRBV14
CASSQEIRQENTEAFF
TGTGCCAGCAGCCAAGAGATCCGACAAGAGAACACTGAAGCTTTCTTT
>TRBD2|once|TRBJ2-3|TRBV30
CAFRRRGATDTQYF
TGTGCCTTTCGGAGGCGGGGGGCGACAGATACGCAGTATTTT
>TRBD2|few|TRBJ2-1|TRBV6-2/TRBV6-3
CASSYISGRSYNEQFF
TGTGCCAGCAGTTATATTAGCGGGAGGTCCTACAATGAGCAGTTCTTC
>-|-|TRBJ1-3|TRBV4-1
CASSQEGAGSNTIYF
TGCGCCAGCAGCCAAGAAGGAGCAGGGTCAAACACCATATATTTT
>TRBD2|few|TRBJ2-3|TRBV18
CASSPPRRGATDTQYF
TGTGCCAGCTCACCACCGAGGCGGGGGGCCACAGATACGCAGTATTTT
>-|few|TRBJ2-2|TRBV6-9
CASFHVTGELFF
TGTGCCAGCTTCCACGTGACCGGGGAGCTGTTTTTT
>TRBD2|many|TRBJ2-7|TRBV12-3/TRBV12-4
CASRTSASGRYEQYF
TGTGCCAGCAGAACCTCGGCTAGCGGGAGGTACGAGCAGTACTTC
>TRBD2|-|TRBJ2-1|TRBV19
CASSIGLADINEQFF
TGTGCCAGTAGTATAGGCCTAGCGGATATAAATGAGCAGTTCTTC
>TRBD1|-|TRBJ2-1|TRBV20-1
CSARERPVQGVFYEQFF
TGCAGTGCTAGAGAAAGGCCGGTACAGGGGGTTTTCTATGAGCAGTTCTTC
>TRBD2|-|TRBJ2-1|TRBV4-2
CASSPGSGGGAANEQFF
TGTGCCAGCAGCCCAGGCTCCGGCGGGGGGGCCGCCAATGAGCAGTTCTTC
>-|few|TRBJ2-7|TRBV12-3/TRBV12-4
CASSPGRSTEQYF
TGTGCCAGCAGTCCGGGTCGATCCACCGAGCAGTACTTC
>TRBD1|few|TRBJ1-2|TRBV13
CASSANLGTGNYGYTF
TGTGCCAGCAGCGCAAACCTCGGGACAGGGAACTATGGCTACACCTTC
>-|-|TRBJ2-2|TRBV24-1
CATSDSPGAGELFF
TGTGCCACCAGTGACTCTCCGGGGGCCGGGGAGCTGTTTTTT
>-|-|TRBJ1-2|TRBV20-1
CSASRRGNYGYTF
TGCAGTGCCTCACGACGGGGGAACTATGGCTACACCTTC
>TRBD2|-|TRBJ2-3|TRBV12-3/TRBV12-4
CASRLAGGNTDTQYF
TGTGCCAGCAGGTTAGCGGGGGGGAACACAGATACGCAGTATTTT
>-|many|TRBJ2-3|TRBV29-1
CSVEGGTDTQYF
TGCAGCGTGGAGGGGGGCACAGATACGCAGTATTTT
>TRBD1|-|TRBJ1-6|TRBV4-3
CASSQVDRDNSPLHF
TGCGCCAGCAGCCAAGTCGACAGGGATAATTCACCCCTCCACTTT
>TRBD2|few|TRBJ2-1|TRBV10-2
CASRGLAGYEQFF
TGCGCCAGCAGGGGACTAGCGGGCTATGAGCAGTTCTTC
>-|-|TRBJ2-3|TRBV4-1
CASSQNFLVDTQYF
TGCGCCAGCAGCCAGAACTTCCTAGTAGATACGCAGTATTTT
>-|few|TRBJ2-2|TRBV24-1
CATMAVTGELFF
TGTGCCACCATGGCAGTAACCGGGGAGCTGTTTTTT
>-|few|TRBJ2-1|TRBV20-1
CSASLAWGEQFF
TGCAGTGCTAGCTTAGCCTGGGGTGAGCAGTTCTTC
>TRBD2|few|TRBJ2-3|TRBV7-2
CASSPGLAGVRSTDTQYF
TGTGCCAGCAGCCCGGGACTAGCGGGAGTAAGGAGCACAGATACGCAGTATTTT
>-|-|TRBJ1-1|TRBV5-1
CASSLPGNQPPFF
TGCGCCAGCAGCTTGCCAGGAAACCAGCCGCCTTTCTTT
>-|-|TRBJ2-2|TRBV6-5
CASSIAANTRELFF
TGTGCCAGCAGTATAGCCGCAAACACCCGGGAGCTGTTTTTT
>-|-|TRBJ2-5|TRBV20-1
CSARSDLASSYF
TGCAGTGCTAGATCTGATCTGGCGTCCTCGTACTTC
>TRBD1|few|TRBJ1-5|TRBV7-2
CASSPDRGKGQPQHF
TGTGCCAGCAGCCCCGACAGGGGGAAAGGTCAGCCCCAGCATTTT
>-|once|TRBJ2-6|TRBV5-1
CASTAGDSGANVLTF
TGCGCCAGCACTGCAGGGGACTCTGGGGCCAACGTCCTGACTTTC
>-|few|TRBJ2-6|TRBV7-9
CASSSPGLRTGANVLTF
TGTGCCAGCAGCTCACCGGGACTTCGAACTGGGGCCAACGTCCTGACTTTC